This T cell receptor (beta chain) was captured in a study of a mutant IDH1 vaccine in newly diagnosed glioma. Study-level background: It was radiotherapy, temozolomide, or both that patients received previously, with most receiving both.

Regarding time point: week 5, during vaccination. Vaccination used 300 ug of mutant IDH1 20-mer peptide per dose, with topical imiquimod. Germline lookup yields CDR1 SGHAT and CDR2 FQNNGV. Trimming removed 5 bases from V and 2 bases from J, with 12 bases in between. The CDR3 has 14 residues. Sequencing used immunoSEQ multiplex PCR; TCRdb keeps in-frame clones, though not all of them. The sample contains around 78,000 clones, around nine tenths of which appear only once. Concerning this clone itself: Its antigen is currently unknown.

The gene calls are TRBV11-2 and TRBJ2-5; D is unresolved. The sequencing used PBMCs, collected from a glioma patient whose treatment included an IDH1 peptide vaccine. The TCR originated in a woman between 50 and 59 years old with glioma. CDR3 DNA: TGTGCCAGCAGCGCCTCGTTGGTACAAGAGACCCAGTACTTC. It encodes CASSASLVQETQYF.